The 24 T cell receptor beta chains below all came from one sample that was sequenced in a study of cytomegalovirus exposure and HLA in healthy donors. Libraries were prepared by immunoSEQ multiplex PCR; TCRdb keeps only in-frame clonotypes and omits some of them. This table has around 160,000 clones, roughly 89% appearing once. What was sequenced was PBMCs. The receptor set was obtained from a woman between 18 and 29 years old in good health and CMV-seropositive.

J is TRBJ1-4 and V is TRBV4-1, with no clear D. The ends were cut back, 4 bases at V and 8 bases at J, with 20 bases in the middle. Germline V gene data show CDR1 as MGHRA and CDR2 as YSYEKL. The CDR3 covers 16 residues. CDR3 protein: CASSRLVPTPEEKLFF. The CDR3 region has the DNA TGCGCCAGCAGCCGATTGGTACCCACGCCTGAGGAAAAACTGTTTTTT.

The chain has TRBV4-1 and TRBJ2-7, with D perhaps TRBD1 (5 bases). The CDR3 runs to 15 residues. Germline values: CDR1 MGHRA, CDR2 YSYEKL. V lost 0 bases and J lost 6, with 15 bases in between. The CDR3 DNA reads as TGCGCCAGCAGCCAAGAAGTAGGGGTGAACACCGAGCAGTACTTC. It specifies CASSQEVGVNTEQYF.

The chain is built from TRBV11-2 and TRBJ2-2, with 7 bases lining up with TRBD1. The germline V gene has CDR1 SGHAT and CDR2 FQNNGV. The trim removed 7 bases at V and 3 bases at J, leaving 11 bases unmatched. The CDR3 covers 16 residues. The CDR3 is CASTSPTGSYTGELFF. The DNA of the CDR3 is TGTGCCAGCACCTCACCGACAGGGAGCTACACCGGGGAGCTGTTTTTT.

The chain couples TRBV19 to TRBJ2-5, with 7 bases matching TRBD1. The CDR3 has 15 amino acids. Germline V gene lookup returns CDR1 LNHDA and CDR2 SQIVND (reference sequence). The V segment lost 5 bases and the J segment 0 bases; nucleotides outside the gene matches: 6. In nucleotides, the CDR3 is TGTGCCAGTAGTTTGGACAGGCGAGACCAAGAGACCCAGTACTTC. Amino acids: CASSLDRRDQETQYF.

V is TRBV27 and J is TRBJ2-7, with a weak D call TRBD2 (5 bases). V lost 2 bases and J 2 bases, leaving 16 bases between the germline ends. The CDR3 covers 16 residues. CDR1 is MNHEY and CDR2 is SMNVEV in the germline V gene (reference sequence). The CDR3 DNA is TGTGCCAGCAGTTTAGGCCATAGCGTTAGAGCCTACGAGCAGTACTTC. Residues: CASSLGHSVRAYEQYF.

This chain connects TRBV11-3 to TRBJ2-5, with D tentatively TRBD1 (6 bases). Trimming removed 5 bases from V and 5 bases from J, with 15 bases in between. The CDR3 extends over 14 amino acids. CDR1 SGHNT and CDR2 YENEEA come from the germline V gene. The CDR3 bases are TGTGCCAGCAGCGGAATTGGGGGCCGGGAGACCCAGTACTTC. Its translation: CASSGIGGRETQYF. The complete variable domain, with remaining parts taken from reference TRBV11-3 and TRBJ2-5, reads EAGVVQSPRYKIIEKKQPVAFWCNPISGHNTLYWYLQNLGQGPELLIRYENEEAVDDSQLPKDRFSAERLKGVDSTLKIQPAELGDSAVYLCASSGIGGRETQYFGPGTRLLVL.

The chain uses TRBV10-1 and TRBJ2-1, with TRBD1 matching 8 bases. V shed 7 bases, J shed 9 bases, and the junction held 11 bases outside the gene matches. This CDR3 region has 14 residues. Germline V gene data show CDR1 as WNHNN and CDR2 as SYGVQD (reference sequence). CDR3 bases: TGCGCCAGCAACCCGGACAGGGTGCAGGGTGAGCAGTTCTTC. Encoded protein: CASNPDRVQGEQFF.

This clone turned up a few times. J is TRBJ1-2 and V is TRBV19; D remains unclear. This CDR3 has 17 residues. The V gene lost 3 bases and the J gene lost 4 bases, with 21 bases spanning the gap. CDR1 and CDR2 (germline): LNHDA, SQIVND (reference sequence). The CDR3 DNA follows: TGTGCCAGTAGTATCGAATCTGGGCAGAATAGGCGCTATGGCTACACCTTC. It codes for CASSIESGQNRRYGYTF.

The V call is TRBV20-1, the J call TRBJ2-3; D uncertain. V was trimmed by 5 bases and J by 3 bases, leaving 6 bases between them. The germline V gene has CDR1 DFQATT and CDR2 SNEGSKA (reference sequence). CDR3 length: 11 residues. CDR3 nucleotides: TGCAGTGCTCCCAGGACAGATACGCAGTATTTT. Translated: CSAPRTDTQYF.

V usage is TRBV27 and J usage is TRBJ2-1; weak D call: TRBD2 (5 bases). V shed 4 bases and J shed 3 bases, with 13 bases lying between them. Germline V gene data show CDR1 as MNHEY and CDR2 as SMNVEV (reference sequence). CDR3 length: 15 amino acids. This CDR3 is CASSSTYRDYNEQFF. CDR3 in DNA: TGTGCCAGCAGTTCCACCTACCGGGACTACAATGAGCAGTTCTTC.

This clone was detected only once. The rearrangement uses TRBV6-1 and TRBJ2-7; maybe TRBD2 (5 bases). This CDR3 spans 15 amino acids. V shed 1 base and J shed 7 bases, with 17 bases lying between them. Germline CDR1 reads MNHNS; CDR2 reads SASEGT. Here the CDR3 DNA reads TGTGCCAGCAGTGAAGTTTTGGCCTTCGGGGTTGAGCAGTACTTC. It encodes CASSEVLAFGVEQYF.

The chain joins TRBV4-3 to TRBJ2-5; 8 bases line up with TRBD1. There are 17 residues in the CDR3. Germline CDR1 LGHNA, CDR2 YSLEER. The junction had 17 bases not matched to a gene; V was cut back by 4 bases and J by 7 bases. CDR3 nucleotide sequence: TGCGCCAGCAGCCTGACCCCTCGGACAGGGTCTATGGGGACCCAGTACTTC. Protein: CASSLTPRTGSMGTQYF.

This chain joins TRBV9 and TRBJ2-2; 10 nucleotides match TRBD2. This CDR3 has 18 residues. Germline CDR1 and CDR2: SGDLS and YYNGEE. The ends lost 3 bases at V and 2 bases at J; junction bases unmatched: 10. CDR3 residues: CASSGSGPSGGNTGELFF. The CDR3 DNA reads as TGTGCCAGCAGCGGTAGCGGCCCTAGCGGGGGTAACACCGGGGAGCTGTTTTTT.

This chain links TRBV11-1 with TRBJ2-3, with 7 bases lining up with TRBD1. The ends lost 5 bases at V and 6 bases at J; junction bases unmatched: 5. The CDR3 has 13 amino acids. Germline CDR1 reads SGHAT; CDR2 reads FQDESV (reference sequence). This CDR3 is CASSIGQADTQYF. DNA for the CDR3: TGTGCCAGCAGCATAGGACAGGCGGATACGCAGTATTTT.

Here the CDR3 reads CASSSPSRQVNTGELFF. CDR3 sequence (DNA): TGTGCCAGCAGCTCACCTTCGAGACAGGTGAACACCGGGGAGCTGTTTTTT. The chain recombines TRBV9 with TRBJ2-2, with a weak D call TRBD1 (6 bases). There are 17 residues in the CDR3. With 4 bases removed from V and 1 base from J, the gap between germline ends came to 17 bases. The germline CDR1 and CDR2 sequences are SGDLS and YYNGEE.

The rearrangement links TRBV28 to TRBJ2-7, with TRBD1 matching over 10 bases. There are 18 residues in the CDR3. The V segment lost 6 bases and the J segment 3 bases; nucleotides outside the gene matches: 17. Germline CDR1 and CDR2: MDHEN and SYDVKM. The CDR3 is CASSPGGTGDSSHYEQYF. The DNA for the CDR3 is TGTGCCAGCAGCCCCGGGGGGACAGGGGATAGTAGTCACTACGAGCAGTACTTC.

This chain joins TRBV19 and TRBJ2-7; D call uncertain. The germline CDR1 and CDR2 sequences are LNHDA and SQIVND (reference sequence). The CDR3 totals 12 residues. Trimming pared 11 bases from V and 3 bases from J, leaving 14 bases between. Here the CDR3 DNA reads TGTGCCCGCTTAGACATGTACTACGAGCAGTACTTC. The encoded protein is CARLDMYYEQYF.

CDR3 loop: CSARDAYEQYF. The CDR3 nucleotides read TGCAGTGCCCGCGATGCCTACGAGCAGTACTTC. The J gene is TRBJ2-7, the V gene TRBV20-1; D call uncertain. The CDR3 contains 11 residues. V lost 6 bases and J 2 bases, leaving 8 bases between the germline ends. Germline V CDR1 and CDR2: DFQATT, SNEGSKA (reference sequence).

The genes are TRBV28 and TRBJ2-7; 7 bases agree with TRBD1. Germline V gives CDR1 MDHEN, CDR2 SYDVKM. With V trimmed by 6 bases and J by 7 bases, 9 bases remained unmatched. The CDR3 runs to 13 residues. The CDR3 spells CASSTTGAGEQYF. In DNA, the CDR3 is TGTGCCAGCAGCACCACAGGGGCTGGGGAGCAGTACTTC.

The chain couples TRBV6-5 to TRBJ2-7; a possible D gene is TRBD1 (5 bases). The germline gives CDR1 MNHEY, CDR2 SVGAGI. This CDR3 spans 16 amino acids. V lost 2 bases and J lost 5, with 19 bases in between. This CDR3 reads CASSYGRGPPIHEQYF. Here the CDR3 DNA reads TGTGCCAGCAGTTACGGTAGGGGTCCCCCTATTCACGAGCAGTACTTC.

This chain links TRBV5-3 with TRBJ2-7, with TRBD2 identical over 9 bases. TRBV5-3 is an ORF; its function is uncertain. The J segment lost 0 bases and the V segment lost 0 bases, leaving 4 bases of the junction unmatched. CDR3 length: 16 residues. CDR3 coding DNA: TGTGCCAGAAGCTTGGGACTAGCGGAAGCCTCCTACGAGCAGTACTTC. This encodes CARSLGLAEASYEQYF.

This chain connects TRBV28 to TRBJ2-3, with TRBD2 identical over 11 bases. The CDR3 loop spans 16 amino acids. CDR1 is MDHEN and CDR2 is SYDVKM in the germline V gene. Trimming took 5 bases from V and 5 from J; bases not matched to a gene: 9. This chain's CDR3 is CASSAPSGRSGDTQYF. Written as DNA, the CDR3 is TGTGCCAGCAGTGCCCCTAGCGGGAGGAGTGGAGATACGCAGTATTTT. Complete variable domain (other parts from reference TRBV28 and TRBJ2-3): DVKVTQSSRYLVKRTGEKVFLECVQDMDHENMFWYRQDPGLGLRLIYFSYDVKMKEKGDIPEGYSVSREKKERFSLILESASTNQTSMYLCASSAPSGRSGDTQYFGPGTRLTVL.

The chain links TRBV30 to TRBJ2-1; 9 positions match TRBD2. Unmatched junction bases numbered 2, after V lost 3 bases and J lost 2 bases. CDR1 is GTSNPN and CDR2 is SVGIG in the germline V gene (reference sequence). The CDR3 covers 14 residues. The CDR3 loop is CAWRRGGAYNEQFF. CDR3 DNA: TGTGCCTGGAGGCGGGGGGGTGCCTACAATGAGCAGTTCTTC.

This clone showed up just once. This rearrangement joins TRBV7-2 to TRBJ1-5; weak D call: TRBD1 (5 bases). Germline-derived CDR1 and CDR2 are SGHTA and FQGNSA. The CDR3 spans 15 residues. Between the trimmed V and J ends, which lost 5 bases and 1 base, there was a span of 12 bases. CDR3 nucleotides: TGTGCCAGCAGCCTCAGGGTGGGGAGCAATCAGCCCCAGCATTTT. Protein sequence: CASSLRVGSNQPQHF.